The TCR beta chain under discussion was sequenced for a study of blood T cell repertoires in COVID-19. Study-wide background: T cells, B-cell-depleted T cells, or PBMCs provided the cDNA or gDNA that served as material.

Between the trimmed V and J ends, which lost 1 base and 3 bases, there was a span of 11 bases. The CDR3 is made up of 14 amino acids. CDR1 and CDR2 from the germline V gene are SGHNT and YYREEE (reference sequence). Repertoires were generated with immunoSEQ multiplex PCR, while TCRdb's copy carries only in-frame clones and drops some. Among about 400,000 clones listed, approximately 91% were seen once. Sequencing input: PBMCs or T cells enriched from blood (not recorded which). V is TRBV5-4 and J is TRBJ2-7; possibly TRBD2 for D (5 bases). The receptor was isolated from a woman between 40 and 50 years old with acute COVID-19. CDR3 protein: CASSLRGSVYEQYF. CDR3 nucleotide sequence: TGTGCCAGCAGCTTGCGGGGATCGGTCTACGAGCAGTACTTC.